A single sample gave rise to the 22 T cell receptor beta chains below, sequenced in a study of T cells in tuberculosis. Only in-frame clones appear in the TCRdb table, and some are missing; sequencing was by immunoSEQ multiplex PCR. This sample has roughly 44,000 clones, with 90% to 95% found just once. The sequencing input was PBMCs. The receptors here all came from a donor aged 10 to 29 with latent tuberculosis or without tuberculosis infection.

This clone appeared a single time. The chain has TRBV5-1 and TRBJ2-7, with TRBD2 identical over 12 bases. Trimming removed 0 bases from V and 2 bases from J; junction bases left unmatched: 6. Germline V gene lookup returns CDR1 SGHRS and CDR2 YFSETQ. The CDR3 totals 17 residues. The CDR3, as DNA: TGCGCCAGCAGCTTGGCTAGCGGGGGGGCCCATACCTACGAGCAGTACTTC. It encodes CASSLASGGAHTYEQYF.

The CDR3 here is CAISETGGPTYSNQPQHF. CDR3 sequence (DNA): TGTGCCATCAGTGAGACAGGGGGTCCTACGTATAGCAATCAGCCCCAGCATTTT. The chain carries TRBV10-3 and TRBJ1-5; 8 bases align to TRBD1. The CDR3 extends over 18 amino acids. Germline loops: CDR1 ENHRY, CDR2 SYGVKD. V trimming: 2 bases; J trimming: 0 bases; junction bases outside the gene matches: 9.

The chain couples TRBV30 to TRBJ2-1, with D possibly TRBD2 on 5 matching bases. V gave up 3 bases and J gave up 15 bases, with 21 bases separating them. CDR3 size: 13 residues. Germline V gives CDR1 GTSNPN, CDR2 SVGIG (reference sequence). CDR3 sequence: CAWRTEDFPRRFF. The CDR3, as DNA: TGTGCCTGGAGGACCGAGGACTTCCCCCGAAGGTTCTTC.

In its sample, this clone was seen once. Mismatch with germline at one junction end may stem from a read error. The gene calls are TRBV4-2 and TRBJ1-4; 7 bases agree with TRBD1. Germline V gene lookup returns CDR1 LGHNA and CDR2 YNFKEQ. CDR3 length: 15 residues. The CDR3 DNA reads TGTGCCAGCACCCAATGGGGACAGTCGAATGACAAACTGTTTTTT. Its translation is CASTQWGQSNDKLFF.

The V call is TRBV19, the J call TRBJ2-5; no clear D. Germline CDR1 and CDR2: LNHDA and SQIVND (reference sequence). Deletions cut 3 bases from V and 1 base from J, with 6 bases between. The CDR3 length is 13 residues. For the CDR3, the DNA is TGTGCCAGTAGTATCCAGGCCCAAGAGACCCAGTACTTC. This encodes CASSIQAQETQYF.

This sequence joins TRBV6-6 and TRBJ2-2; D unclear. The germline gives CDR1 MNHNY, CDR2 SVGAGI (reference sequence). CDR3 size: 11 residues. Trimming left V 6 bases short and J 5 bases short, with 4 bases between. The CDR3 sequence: CASSMTGELFF. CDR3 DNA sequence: TGTGCCAGCAGCATGACCGGGGAGCTGTTTTTT.

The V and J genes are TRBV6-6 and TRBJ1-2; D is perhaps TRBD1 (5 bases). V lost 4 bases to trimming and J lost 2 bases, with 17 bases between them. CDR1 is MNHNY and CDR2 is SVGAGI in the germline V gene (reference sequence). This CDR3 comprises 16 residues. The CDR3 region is CASSSNRQGPNYGYTF. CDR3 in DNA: TGTGCCAGCAGTTCCAATCGGCAGGGTCCCAACTATGGCTACACCTTC.

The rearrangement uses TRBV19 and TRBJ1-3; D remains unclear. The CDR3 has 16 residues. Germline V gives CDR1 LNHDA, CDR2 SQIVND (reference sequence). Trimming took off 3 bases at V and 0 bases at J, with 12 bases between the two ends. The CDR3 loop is CASSIGSRSSGNTIYF. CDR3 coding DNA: TGTGCCAGTAGTATCGGTTCCAGGTCCTCTGGAAACACCATATATTTT.

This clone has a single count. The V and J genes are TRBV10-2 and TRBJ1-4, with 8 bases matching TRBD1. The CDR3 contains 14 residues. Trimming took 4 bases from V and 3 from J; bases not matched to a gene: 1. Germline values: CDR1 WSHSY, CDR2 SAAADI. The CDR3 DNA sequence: TGCGCCAGCAGTGGGACAGGGTCTAATGAAAAACTGTTTTTT. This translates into CASSGTGSNEKLFF.

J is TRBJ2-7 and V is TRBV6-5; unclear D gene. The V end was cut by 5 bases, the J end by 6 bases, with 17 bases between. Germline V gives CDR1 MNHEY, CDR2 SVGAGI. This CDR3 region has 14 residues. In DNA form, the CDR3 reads TGTGCCAGCAGTCGGTGGATCGACTCGGGCGAGCAGTACTTC. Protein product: CASSRWIDSGEQYF.

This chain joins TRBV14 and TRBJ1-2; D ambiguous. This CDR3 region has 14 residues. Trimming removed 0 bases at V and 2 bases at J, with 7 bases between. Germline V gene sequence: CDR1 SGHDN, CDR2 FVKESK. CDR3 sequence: CASSQDGPNYGYTF. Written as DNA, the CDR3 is TGTGCCAGCAGCCAAGATGGCCCAAACTATGGCTACACCTTC. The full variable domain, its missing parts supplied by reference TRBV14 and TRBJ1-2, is EAGVTQFPSHSVIEKGQTVTLRCDPISGHDNLYWYRRVMGKEIKFLLHFVKESKQDESGMPNNRFLAERTGGTYSTLKVQPAELEDSGVYFCASSQDGPNYGYTFGSGTRLTVV.

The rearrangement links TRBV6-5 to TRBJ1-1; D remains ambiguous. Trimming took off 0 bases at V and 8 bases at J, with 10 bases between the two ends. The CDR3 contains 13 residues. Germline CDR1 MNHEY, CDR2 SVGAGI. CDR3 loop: CASSYSNVAEAFF. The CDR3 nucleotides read TGTGCCAGCAGTTACTCGAATGTGGCAGAAGCTTTCTTT.

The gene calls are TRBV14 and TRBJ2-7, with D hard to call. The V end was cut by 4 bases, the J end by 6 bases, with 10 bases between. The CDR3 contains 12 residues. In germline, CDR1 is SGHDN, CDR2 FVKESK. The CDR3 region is CASSPSVGEQYF. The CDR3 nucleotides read TGTGCCAGCAGCCCGAGTGTTGGCGAGCAGTACTTC.

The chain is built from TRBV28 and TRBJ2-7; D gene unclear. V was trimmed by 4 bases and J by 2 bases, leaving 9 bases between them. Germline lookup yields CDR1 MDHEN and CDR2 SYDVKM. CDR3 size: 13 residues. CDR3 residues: CASSSRVTYEQYF. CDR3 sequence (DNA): TGTGCCAGCAGTTCGAGAGTCACCTACGAGCAGTACTTC.

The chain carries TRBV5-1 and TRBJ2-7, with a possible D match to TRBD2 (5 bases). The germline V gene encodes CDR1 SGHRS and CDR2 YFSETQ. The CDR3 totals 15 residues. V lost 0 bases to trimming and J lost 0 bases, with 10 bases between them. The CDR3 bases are TGCGCCAGCAGCTTGGGAGCGGACCCCTCCTACGAGCAGTACTTC. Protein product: CASSLGADPSYEQYF.

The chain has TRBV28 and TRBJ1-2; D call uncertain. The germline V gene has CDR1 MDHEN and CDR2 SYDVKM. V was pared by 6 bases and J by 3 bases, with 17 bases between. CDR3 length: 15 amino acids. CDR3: CASRSGPTVYYGYTF. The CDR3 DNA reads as TGTGCCAGCAGGTCTGGGCCCACCGTCTACTATGGCTACACCTTC.

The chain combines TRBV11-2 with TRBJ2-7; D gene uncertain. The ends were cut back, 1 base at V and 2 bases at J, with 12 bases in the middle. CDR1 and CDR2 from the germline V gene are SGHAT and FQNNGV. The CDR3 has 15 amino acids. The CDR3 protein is CASSLARGAPYEQYF. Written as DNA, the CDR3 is TGTGCCAGCAGCTTAGCGAGAGGTGCCCCCTACGAGCAGTACTTC.

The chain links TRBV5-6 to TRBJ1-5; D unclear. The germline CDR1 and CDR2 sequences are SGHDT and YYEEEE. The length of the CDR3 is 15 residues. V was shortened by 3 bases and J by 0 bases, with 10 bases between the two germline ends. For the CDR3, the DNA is TGTGCCAGCAGCTGGTTAAGAGATAGCAATCAGCCCCAGCATTTT. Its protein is CASSWLRDSNQPQHF.

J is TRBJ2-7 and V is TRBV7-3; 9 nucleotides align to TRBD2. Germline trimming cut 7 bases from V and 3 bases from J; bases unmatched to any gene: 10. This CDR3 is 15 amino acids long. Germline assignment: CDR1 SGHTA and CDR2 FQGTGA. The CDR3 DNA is TGTGCCAGCAACAAACCGGGACTAGCAGGCTACGAGCAGTACTTC. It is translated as CASNKPGLAGYEQYF.

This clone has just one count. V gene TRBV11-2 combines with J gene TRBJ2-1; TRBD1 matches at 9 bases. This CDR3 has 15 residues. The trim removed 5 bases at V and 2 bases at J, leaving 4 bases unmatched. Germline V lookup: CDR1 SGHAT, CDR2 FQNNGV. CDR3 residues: CASSGGTGTYNEQFF. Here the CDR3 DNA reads TGTGCCAGCAGCGGGGGGACAGGGACCTACAATGAGCAGTTCTTC. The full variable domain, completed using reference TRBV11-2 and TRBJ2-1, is EAGVAQSPRYKIIEKRQSVAFWCNPISGHATLYWYQQILGQGPKLLIQFQNNGVVDDSQLPKDRFSAERLKGVDSTLKIQPAKLEDSAVYLCASSGGTGTYNEQFFGPGTRLTVL.

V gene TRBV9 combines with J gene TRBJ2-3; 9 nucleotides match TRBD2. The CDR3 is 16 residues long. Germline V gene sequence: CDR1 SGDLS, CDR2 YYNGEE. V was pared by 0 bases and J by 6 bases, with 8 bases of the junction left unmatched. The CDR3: CASSVGTSVDWDTQYF. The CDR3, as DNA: TGTGCCAGCAGCGTAGGGACTAGCGTTGACTGGGATACGCAGTATTTT.

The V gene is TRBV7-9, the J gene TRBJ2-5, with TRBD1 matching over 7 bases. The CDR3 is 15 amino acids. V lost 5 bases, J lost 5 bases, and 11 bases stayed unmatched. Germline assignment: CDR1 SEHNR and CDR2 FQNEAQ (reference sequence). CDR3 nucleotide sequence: TGTGCCAGCAGCCCCCCCGGGACAGCCCGGGAGACCCAGTACTTC. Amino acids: CASSPPGTARETQYF.